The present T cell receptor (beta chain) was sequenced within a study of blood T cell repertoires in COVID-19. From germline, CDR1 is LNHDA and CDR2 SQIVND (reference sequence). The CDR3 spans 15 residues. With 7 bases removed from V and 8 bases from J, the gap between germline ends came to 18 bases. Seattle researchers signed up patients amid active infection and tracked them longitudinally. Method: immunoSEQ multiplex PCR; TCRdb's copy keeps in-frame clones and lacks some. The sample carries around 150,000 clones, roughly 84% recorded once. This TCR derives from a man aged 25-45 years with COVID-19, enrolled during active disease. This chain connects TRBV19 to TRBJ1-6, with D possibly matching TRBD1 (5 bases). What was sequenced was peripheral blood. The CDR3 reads CASTLRGIGDSPLHF. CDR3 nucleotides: TGTGCCAGTACCCTCCGGGGGATTGGGGATTCACCCCTCCACTTT.